The clone carrying this T cell receptor (beta chain) turned up a few times. Its antigen is not known. This sample was included in a study of T cell responses to AZD1222 COVID-19 vaccine. Background on the study: Second-dose intervals near 4 or 12 weeks were combined. Study-wide results and limits: Reportedly, nearly half the spike-specific TCRs target unmutated variant regions. Vaccine-associated CD4 TCRs ranged over spike, dominating at 160-218 and 743-854.

TCRdb's copy holds only in-frame clones and misses some; the assay was immunoSEQ multiplex PCR. Altogether under 150,000 clones are present, roughly nine tenths being singletons, with the ten largest covering around 2.4%. This specimen consisted of peripheral blood, obtained on day 0 of AZD1222 vaccination. This clonotype was sampled from an adult in good health.

CDR3 region: CASGNRGSSYNEQFF. In DNA form, the CDR3 reads TGTGCCAGCGGTAACAGGGGTAGTTCCTACAATGAGCAGTTCTTC. The chain joins TRBV6-5 to TRBJ2-1, with 7 bases that match TRBD1. The germline gives CDR1 MNHEY, CDR2 SVGAGI. CDR3 length: 15 residues. The ends lost 8 bases at V and 1 base at J; junction bases unmatched: 8.